This TCR beta chain was recorded in a study of blood T cell repertoires in COVID-19. Overall study context: The United States, Italy and Spain provided the acute and convalescent COVID-19 samples. In each case, the material was cDNA or gDNA derived from T cells, B-cell-depleted T cells, or PBMCs.

The V end was cut by 4 bases, the J end by 5 bases, with 17 bases between. Per germline, CDR1 MNHEY and CDR2 SMNVEV (reference sequence). The CDR3 has 16 residues. Original data processing: Estimation of nucleated cell counts relied on the amplification of reference gene primers. The protocol was immunoSEQ multiplex PCR, while the TCRdb copy is restricted to in-frame clones and leaves out a portion. That table gives V, J and clone size, and the DNA gave D and trimming. The sample has 90,000 to 100,000 clones; under 90% are singletons. This chain links TRBV27 with TRBJ1-4; the D is unclear. The specimen sequenced was peripheral blood. This TCR was recovered from a man between 60 and 70 years old with COVID-19, enrolled during active disease. CDR3 DNA: TGTGCCAGCAGTTCACTCGACCCCGAGGGCAATGAAAAACTGTTTTTT. This translates into CASSSLDPEGNEKLFF.